This TCR beta chain stems from a study of cytomegalovirus exposure and HLA in healthy donors. Study summary: An earlier analysis found some 100 million unique TCR beta sequences from around 180 million T cells. Study outcomes and limitations: Rare TCR sequences dominated, though some public TCRs recurred in many donors.

The CDR3 spans 15 residues. Germline V gene lookup returns CDR1 SQVTM and CDR2 ANQGSEA. Trimming took 7 bases from V and 4 from J; bases not matched to a gene: 13. Researchers ran the PCR with 60 Vbeta and 13 Jbeta primers. Here immunoSEQ multiplex PCR was the method, and the copy in TCRdb shows in-frame clones only, minus some. The table records under 150,000 clones, 70% to 80% of them present only once. This clone was seen only once. Its target is unknown. The chain combines TRBV29-1 with TRBJ2-5; 9 nucleotides line up with TRBD1. This clonotype was sampled from a woman between 25 and 40 years old in good health and CMV-seropositive. Sample: PBMCs. CDR3 coding DNA: TGCAGCGGAACGGCCCCGGGACAGGGCGGAGAGACCCAGTACTTC. This codes for CSGTAPGQGGETQYF.